This record looks at one T cell receptor (beta chain) sequence and its context. Deletions cut 2 bases from V and 1 base from J, with 5 bases between. Germline values: CDR1 DFQATT, CDR2 SNEGSKA (reference sequence). This CDR3 contains 12 residues. A single record per CDR3 protein comes from TCRdb applying MiXCR to the 5' RACE reads. Of some 490,000 distinct CDR3 sequences in the sample, 15% to 20% were seen once. This sample stems from a study of T-cell memory formation after mild COVID-19. V is TRBV20-1 and J is TRBJ1-1; D ambiguous. Material: PBMCs or a T cell subset sorted from them (not recorded which). This TCR was sampled from an adult woman who had mild COVID-19 (a few samples of this study predate the infection). Cell type and time point are not known. This CDR3 reads CSARSGNTEAFF. The CDR3 nucleotides read TGCAGTGCTAGATCGGGGAACACTGAAGCTTTCTTT.